The 9 T cell receptor beta chains reported below all come from one sample, sequenced in a study of naive and memory T cell subsets. Their cognate antigens are unknown. Two oligonucleotides, mixed equimolar, formed the beta constant-region primer covering TRBC1 and TRBC2. Four rounds of PCR amplified the ligated cDNA using nested alpha and beta constant-region primers plus SP2. TCRdb fed the UMI-ligation and nested PCR reads into MiXCR, producing one record per CDR3 protein. The data show 150,000 or so distinct CDR3 sequences, approximately 22% seen once. Study findings and constraints: Possibly reflecting memory cells re-expressing CD45RA, a few larger clonotypes occurred in naive repertoires, especially CD8.

Sequencing used naive CD4+ T cells from blood. The receptors originated from a human donor in good health.

This clonotype was counted at least ten times. V is TRBV9 and J is TRBJ2-1; 12 bases line up with TRBD2. Per germline, CDR1 SGDLS and CDR2 YYNGEE. Trimming took 3 bases from V and 8 from J; bases not matched to a gene: 6. This CDR3 spans 15 amino acids. The CDR3 is CASSGRLAGDHEQFF. The CDR3 DNA sequence: TGTGCCAGCAGCGGACGACTAGCGGGAGACCATGAGCAGTTCTTC.

The V and J genes are TRBV9 and TRBJ2-1; tentatively, D is TRBD1 (6 bases). Germline lookup yields CDR1 SGDLS and CDR2 YYNGEE. V dropped 0 bases and J dropped 6 bases, with 16 bases sitting between them. The CDR3 is 16 residues long. The DNA of the CDR3 is TGTGCCAGCAGCGTAGGTGGGGGCAAGTGGGCCAATGAGCAGTTCTTC. Translated, it gives CASSVGGGKWANEQFF.

The chain combines TRBV6-2 or TRBV6-3 with TRBJ2-2; a possible D gene is TRBD2 (6 bases). V gave up 7 bases and J gave up 4 bases, with 19 bases separating them. Per germline, CDR1 MNHEY and CDR2 SVGEGT. The CDR3 sequence is 16 residues long. In DNA form, the CDR3 reads TGTGCCAGCATCCCCCGACCTCCGCGGGGCACCGGGGAGCTGTTTTTT. The encoded protein is CASIPRPPRGTGELFF.

This clonotype showed up just once. The CDR3 protein is CASSLLVSYEQYF. In nucleotides, the CDR3 is TGTGCCAGCAGTTTGTTAGTTTCCTACGAGCAGTACTTC. The chain joins TRBV28 to TRBJ2-7; D uncertain. Trimming shortened V by 3 bases and J by 1 base, and 7 bases separated the two germline ends. From germline, CDR1 is MDHEN and CDR2 SYDVKM. The CDR3 is made up of 13 amino acids.

The table lists this clonotype with a few counts. The chain carries TRBV20-1 and TRBJ2-1; 10 bases match TRBD2. The V and J ends lost 5 bases and 0 bases, in that order; junction bases with no gene match: 7. The CDR3 has 16 residues. Germline lookup yields CDR1 DFQATT and CDR2 SNEGSKA (reference sequence). CDR3: CSAYPAGGVSYNEQFF. In DNA form, the CDR3 reads TGCAGTGCTTACCCAGCGGGAGGGGTCTCCTACAATGAGCAGTTCTTC.

This clonotype appeared a few times. The rearrangement joins TRBV28 to TRBJ1-2; 7 bases match TRBD1. V was clipped by 1 base and J by 1 base; unmatched bases: 12. This CDR3 spans 18 amino acids. Germline lookup yields CDR1 MDHEN and CDR2 SYDVKM. CDR3 bases: TGTGCCAGCAGTTTATATTTCGTCGGGACAGAGAGTAACTATGGCTACACCTTC. Protein sequence: CASSLYFVGTESNYGYTF.

The V call is TRBV12-3 or TRBV12-4, the J call TRBJ2-2, with 10 bases that match TRBD1. The CDR3 extends over 16 amino acids. The junction had 8 bases not matched to a gene; V was cut back by 4 bases and J by 6 bases. CDR3 region: CASSSRDRGSAGELFF. CDR3 bases: TGTGCCAGCAGTTCCCGGGACAGGGGTTCCGCCGGGGAGCTGTTTTTT.

This chain joins TRBV6-5 and TRBJ2-3; D not resolved. The CDR3 covers 16 residues. Germline values: CDR1 MNHEY, CDR2 SVGAGI. V dropped 6 bases and J dropped 3 bases, with 19 bases sitting between them. DNA for the CDR3: TGTGCCAGCAGAAAGGACGGCTGGACGCTAACAGATACGCAGTATTTT. Protein product: CASRKDGWTLTDTQYF.

The J gene is TRBJ1-1, the V gene TRBV2, with 8 positions matching TRBD1. The ends lost 6 bases at V and 0 bases at J; junction bases unmatched: 6. The length of the CDR3 is 15 residues. Looked up from germline, CDR1 is SNHLY and CDR2 is FYNNEI. CDR3 sequence: CASSNRGRMNTEAFF. The CDR3 DNA sequence: TGTGCCAGCAGCAACAGGGGGAGGATGAACACTGAAGCTTTCTTT.